This is a list of T cell receptor beta chains from one sample in a study of blood T cell repertoires in COVID-19. Only in-frame clones appear in the TCRdb table, and some are missing; sequencing was by immunoSEQ multiplex PCR. In the table there are about 200,000 clones, roughly 82% of which are singletons. The specimen was peripheral blood. Receptors originate from a human donor in a cohort sampled during active COVID-19. Each CDR3 is given with its conserved first and last residue. The order of the fields is J gene, D gene, V gene, clone size, CDR3 DNA, CDR3 protein. The D gene is left open where the match is weak. The size of a clone is reported for some rows only, either as once, few or many, or as a class for expanded clones.

j_call: TRBJ2-7; d_call: .; v_call: TRBV4-2; clone_size: .; cdr3_nt: TGTGCCAGCAGCCAAGAAGGATCCCTTCCAGGGAGGGAGCAGTACTTC; cdr3_aa: CASSQEGSLPGREQYF
j_call: TRBJ1-5; d_call: .; v_call: TRBV18; clone_size: .; cdr3_nt: TGTGCCAGCTCACCGGACAGACCCCCGCAGCCCCAGCATTTT; cdr3_aa: CASSPDRPPQPQHF
j_call: TRBJ2-1; d_call: TRBD1; v_call: TRBV27; clone_size: .; cdr3_nt: TGTGCCAGCAGTTTGTTAGGGACAGGGCTGGTTGAGCAGTTCTTC; cdr3_aa: CASSLLGTGLVEQFF
j_call: TRBJ2-2; d_call: TRBD2; v_call: TRBV27; clone_size: many; cdr3_nt: TGTGCCAGCTCCGGCGGGAGATTGAGCACCGGGGAGCTGTTTTTT; cdr3_aa: CASSGGRLSTGELFF
j_call: TRBJ2-7; d_call: TRBD2; v_call: TRBV30; clone_size: .; cdr3_nt: TGTGCCTGGAGTGTAGGGGCGGGAGGATACGAGCAGTACTTC; cdr3_aa: CAWSVGAGGYEQYF
j_call: TRBJ2-5; d_call: TRBD1; v_call: TRBV28; clone_size: .; cdr3_nt: TGTGCCAGCAGGCCCCGAGGGGGCAGAAAGACCCAGTACTTC; cdr3_aa: CASRPRGGRKTQYF
j_call: TRBJ2-3; d_call: .; v_call: TRBV5-4; clone_size: .; cdr3_nt: TGTGCCAGCAGCTTGGGGCTGGCCCTCTCCACAGATACGCAGTATTTT; cdr3_aa: CASSLGLALSTDTQYF
j_call: TRBJ1-2; d_call: .; v_call: TRBV5-4; clone_size: .; cdr3_nt: TGTGCCAGCAGCAACTCGCCTGTTGCTAACTATGGCTACACCTTC; cdr3_aa: CASSNSPVANYGYTF
j_call: TRBJ2-3; d_call: TRBD1; v_call: TRBV6-5; clone_size: .; cdr3_nt: TGTGCCAGCAGAAAGACAGGGAGCACAGATACGCAGTATTTT; cdr3_aa: CASRKTGSTDTQYF
j_call: TRBJ2-7; d_call: TRBD1; v_call: TRBV12-5; clone_size: few; cdr3_nt: TGTGCTAGTGGTTTGTGGGACAGGGGGCGTTGGTACGAGCAGTACTTC; cdr3_aa: CASGLWDRGRWYEQYF
j_call: TRBJ1-1; d_call: TRBD1; v_call: TRBV27; clone_size: .; cdr3_nt: TGTGCCAGCACCAGGACAGGGAGGCACACTGAAGCTTTCTTT; cdr3_aa: CASTRTGRHTEAFF
j_call: TRBJ2-7; d_call: TRBD1; v_call: TRBV7-9; clone_size: .; cdr3_nt: TGTGCCAGCAGCTTCGTGACAGGGGGGCACGAGCAGTACTTC; cdr3_aa: CASSFVTGGHEQYF
j_call: TRBJ2-2; d_call: TRBD2; v_call: TRBV7-8; clone_size: .; cdr3_nt: TGTGCCAGCAGCCTGATCGGGGAGGGTTCATCGAACACCGGGGAGCTGTTTTTT; cdr3_aa: CASSLIGEGSSNTGELFF
j_call: TRBJ2-1; d_call: TRBD2; v_call: TRBV6-2/TRBV6-3; clone_size: .; cdr3_nt: TGTGCCAGCAGTACCTGGACTAGCGGGAGGGCCTTAGGAGTGGGTGAGCAGTTCTTC; cdr3_aa: CASSTWTSGRALGVGEQFF
j_call: TRBJ2-7; d_call: TRBD2; v_call: TRBV28; clone_size: .; cdr3_nt: TGTGCCAGCAGCCCGGGACTAGGGTCGGAAGTCCAGTACTTC; cdr3_aa: CASSPGLGSEVQYF
j_call: TRBJ2-3; d_call: TRBD2; v_call: TRBV11-1; clone_size: .; cdr3_nt: TGTGCCAGCAGCTTCGCGGGGGACCGTACAGATACGCAGTATTTT; cdr3_aa: CASSFAGDRTDTQYF
j_call: TRBJ1-4; d_call: .; v_call: TRBV3-1/TRBV3-2; clone_size: .; cdr3_nt: TGTGCCAGCAGCTTAAATACTGGAGCTGAAAAACTGTTTTTT; cdr3_aa: CASSLNTGAEKLFF
j_call: TRBJ1-2; d_call: TRBD1; v_call: TRBV6-5; clone_size: .; cdr3_nt: TGTGCCAGCAGTCGACAGGGATCTTCTAACTATGGCTACACCTTC; cdr3_aa: CASSRQGSSNYGYTF
j_call: TRBJ2-3; d_call: TRBD1; v_call: TRBV5-1; clone_size: .; cdr3_nt: TGCGCCAGCTACAGGGGCGATAGCACAGATACGCAGTATTTT; cdr3_aa: CASYRGDSTDTQYF
j_call: TRBJ1-1; d_call: TRBD1; v_call: TRBV19; clone_size: .; cdr3_nt: TGTGCCAGTAGTATGGTAGCAGGGGGCCCCACTGAAGCTTTCTTT; cdr3_aa: CASSMVAGGPTEAFF
j_call: TRBJ2-3; d_call: .; v_call: TRBV29-1; clone_size: .; cdr3_nt: TGCAGCGTAGAACGGGACACACACACAGATACGCAGTATTTT; cdr3_aa: CSVERDTHTDTQYF
j_call: TRBJ2-1; d_call: .; v_call: TRBV10-3; clone_size: .; cdr3_nt: TGTGCCATCAGCGGGTTGGGTGAGCAGTTCTTC; cdr3_aa: CAISGLGEQFF
j_call: TRBJ2-1; d_call: .; v_call: TRBV18; clone_size: .; cdr3_nt: TGTGCCAGCTCACCCTACGAGACTAACAATGAGCAGTTCTTC; cdr3_aa: CASSPYETNNEQFF
j_call: TRBJ2-7; d_call: TRBD1; v_call: TRBV11-2; clone_size: .; cdr3_nt: TGTGCCAGCAGTAGAGGTGACAGGGGCAACGAGCAGTACTTC; cdr3_aa: CASSRGDRGNEQYF
j_call: TRBJ2-7; d_call: TRBD2; v_call: TRBV7-2; clone_size: .; cdr3_nt: TGTGCCAGCAGCTTGGGGGGGGACTCCTACGAGCAGTACTTC; cdr3_aa: CASSLGGDSYEQYF
j_call: TRBJ2-3; d_call: TRBD1; v_call: TRBV20-1; clone_size: .; cdr3_nt: TGCAGTGCTGGACAGGTTACGCAGTATTTT; cdr3_aa: CSAGQVTQYF
j_call: TRBJ2-7; d_call: TRBD1; v_call: TRBV10-1; clone_size: .; cdr3_nt: TGCGCCAGCAGTGAGTACAGGGGTGGTCCCGAGCAGTACTTC; cdr3_aa: CASSEYRGGPEQYF
j_call: TRBJ2-7; d_call: TRBD2; v_call: TRBV10-3; clone_size: .; cdr3_nt: TGTGCCATCAGTCGGCTAGCGGGAGGTGAGCAGTACTTC; cdr3_aa: CAISRLAGGEQYF
j_call: TRBJ2-7; d_call: .; v_call: TRBV19; clone_size: .; cdr3_nt: TGTGCCAGTAGCCCTGGGAGGTGGAAGCAGTACTTC; cdr3_aa: CASSPGRWKQYF
j_call: TRBJ2-1; d_call: TRBD1; v_call: TRBV29-1; clone_size: .; cdr3_nt: TGCAGCGTTGCCGGGACAGGGGTCGGGGATGAGCAGTTCTTC; cdr3_aa: CSVAGTGVGDEQFF
j_call: TRBJ2-3; d_call: .; v_call: TRBV2; clone_size: once; cdr3_nt: TGTGCCAGCGTCTTAGCCACAGATACGCAGTATTTT; cdr3_aa: CASVLATDTQYF
j_call: TRBJ1-2; d_call: TRBD1; v_call: TRBV11-2; clone_size: .; cdr3_nt: TGTGCCAGCAGCCGAGGCTCCGGGACAGGGGGCAATGGCTACACCTTC; cdr3_aa: CASSRGSGTGGNGYTF
j_call: TRBJ1-5; d_call: .; v_call: TRBV7-8; clone_size: .; cdr3_nt: TGTGCCAGTACCCGGGGGGGAAATCAGCCCCAGCATTTT; cdr3_aa: CASTRGGNQPQHF
j_call: TRBJ2-5; d_call: TRBD1; v_call: TRBV28; clone_size: .; cdr3_nt: TGTGCCAGCAGTTTATTCCGACAGGGCCAAGAGACCCAGTACTTC; cdr3_aa: CASSLFRQGQETQYF
j_call: TRBJ2-7; d_call: .; v_call: TRBV12-3/TRBV12-4; clone_size: few; cdr3_nt: TGTGCCAGCAGTCAACTACGCGAGCAGTACTTC; cdr3_aa: CASSQLREQYF
j_call: TRBJ2-1; d_call: TRBD1; v_call: TRBV18; clone_size: .; cdr3_nt: TGTGCCAGCTCATACACCGGGACAGGGGCCCTCAATGAGCAGTTCTTC; cdr3_aa: CASSYTGTGALNEQFF
j_call: TRBJ2-1; d_call: .; v_call: TRBV28; clone_size: .; cdr3_nt: TGTGCCAGCACCTCAGGGGTGTTGGACAATGAGCAGTTCTTC; cdr3_aa: CASTSGVLDNEQFF
j_call: TRBJ1-3; d_call: .; v_call: TRBV5-1; clone_size: few; cdr3_nt: TGCGCCAGCAGCCCGACAGGCATACACTCTGGAAACACCATATATTTT; cdr3_aa: CASSPTGIHSGNTIYF
j_call: TRBJ2-7; d_call: .; v_call: TRBV4-1; clone_size: .; cdr3_nt: TGCGCCAGCAGCCAGCGGGACAGACCCTACGAGCAGTACTTC; cdr3_aa: CASSQRDRPYEQYF
j_call: TRBJ2-1; d_call: TRBD1; v_call: TRBV28; clone_size: .; cdr3_nt: TGTGCCAGCAGGAGGGACAGCTCCTCCTACAATGAGCAGTTCTTC; cdr3_aa: CASRRDSSSYNEQFF
j_call: TRBJ2-2; d_call: .; v_call: TRBV11-2; clone_size: .; cdr3_nt: TGTGCCAGCAGTAGACTCCACACCGGGGAGCTGTTTTTT; cdr3_aa: CASSRLHTGELFF
j_call: TRBJ2-7; d_call: .; v_call: TRBV11-3; clone_size: .; cdr3_nt: TGTGCCAGCAGCCCCGGGGGGCTACCGCTAAGCGAGCAGTACTTC; cdr3_aa: CASSPGGLPLSEQYF
j_call: TRBJ2-3; d_call: TRBD2; v_call: TRBV5-1; clone_size: once; cdr3_nt: TGCGCCAGCAGCCGAACTACTAGCGGGTTTTCGACCTTGAGCACAGATACGCAGTATTTT; cdr3_aa: CASSRTTSGFSTLSTDTQYF
j_call: TRBJ1-6; d_call: .; v_call: TRBV5-1; clone_size: .; cdr3_nt: TGCGCCAGCAGCTCGCTTCCACCTTACGCTGAGACTGATTATAATTCACCCCTCCACTTT; cdr3_aa: CASSSLPPYAETDYNSPLHF
j_call: TRBJ1-2; d_call: .; v_call: TRBV19; clone_size: .; cdr3_nt: TGTGCCAGTAGTCCCAGACGAGGGGGCTACACCTTC; cdr3_aa: CASSPRRGGYTF
j_call: TRBJ2-1; d_call: .; v_call: TRBV5-1; clone_size: .; cdr3_nt: TGCGCCAGCAGCTTGGGTTTCGATGAGCAGTTCTTC; cdr3_aa: CASSLGFDEQFF
j_call: TRBJ2-7; d_call: .; v_call: TRBV27; clone_size: .; cdr3_nt: TGTGCCAGCAGTTTTCGAGCCTCTACCTACGAGCAGTACTTC; cdr3_aa: CASSFRASTYEQYF
j_call: TRBJ1-4; d_call: TRBD1; v_call: TRBV6-5; clone_size: .; cdr3_nt: TGTGCCAGCAGACCTAGAACAGGGGACGAAAAACTGTTTTTT; cdr3_aa: CASRPRTGDEKLFF